One and the same sample provided the 8 T cell receptor beta chains below, sequenced in a study of cytomegalovirus exposure and HLA in healthy donors. Profiled with immunoSEQ multiplex PCR; TCRdb holds only in-frame clones, not every one. The sample holds under 350,000 clones; 80% to 90% are singletons and the top ten take 0.95% to 1.1%. Sequenced material: PBMCs. These receptors all come from a woman aged 18-29 years in good health and CMV-seronegative.

V is TRBV11-3 and J is TRBJ2-7; TRBD2 might be the D (5 bases). Looked up from germline, CDR1 is SGHNT and CDR2 is YENEEA. V dropped 3 bases and J dropped 3 bases, with 12 bases sitting between them. This CDR3 is built from 14 residues. The CDR3 region has the DNA TGTGCCAGCAGCTTCTTTTTGGCGGGCTACGAGCAGTACTTC. Translated: CASSFFLAGYEQYF.

CDR3 sequence reads: CASSLVGRAYNEQFF. As DNA, the CDR3 is TGTGCCAGCAGCTTGGTCGGGAGGGCCTACAATGAGCAGTTCTTC. The chain couples TRBV5-4 to TRBJ2-1; TRBD2 matches 8 bases. This CDR3 is 15 amino acids long. Germline CDR1 SGHNT, CDR2 YYREEE (reference sequence). V lost 0 bases to trimming and J lost 2 bases; unmatched junction nucleotides: 1.

The chain joins TRBV11-2 to TRBJ1-5; TRBD1 aligns across 7 bases. The CDR3 contains 16 residues. The germline V gene encodes CDR1 SGHAT and CDR2 FQNNGV. J gave up 6 bases and V 3 bases, and 11 bases lay outside the gene matches. CDR3 amino acids: CASSFGSRQGPQPQHF. For the CDR3, the DNA is TGTGCCAGCAGCTTCGGATCAAGACAGGGTCCTCAGCCCCAGCATTTT.

This chain joins TRBV30 and TRBJ2-7; D remains unclear. This CDR3 has 14 amino acids. V shed 5 bases and J shed 3 bases, with 17 bases lying between them. Germline lookup yields CDR1 GTSNPN and CDR2 SVGIG (reference sequence). This CDR3 reads CAWLPLGINYEQYF. The CDR3 coding sequence is TGTGCCTGGCTTCCCTTGGGCATTAACTACGAGCAGTACTTC.

V is TRBV6-1 and J is TRBJ1-5; perhaps TRBD1 as D (5 bases). The length of the CDR3 is 14 residues. The V and J ends lost 2 bases and 4 bases respectively, with 9 bases between them. Germline V gene data show CDR1 as MNHNS and CDR2 as SASEGT. CDR3 DNA sequence: TGTGCCAGCAGTGAATACCGGGGGAATCAGCCCCAGCATTTT. Protein sequence: CASSEYRGNQPQHF.

The chain couples TRBV4-1 to TRBJ2-1; D is perhaps TRBD2 (6 bases). The CDR3 runs 14 residues. CDR1 and CDR2 (germline): MGHRA, YSYEKL. V was shortened by 3 bases and J by 5 bases, with 11 bases between the two germline ends. The CDR3 DNA is TGCGCCAGCAGCCAGGGGGACTGGGACAATGAGCAGTTCTTC. It codes for CASSQGDWDNEQFF.

The count of this clone is one. The chain combines TRBV4-2 with TRBJ2-7; 7 nucleotides match TRBD2. The germline V gene encodes CDR1 LGHNA and CDR2 YNFKEQ. The CDR3 covers 16 residues. The ends lost 0 bases at V and 1 base at J; junction bases unmatched: 6. CDR3: CASSQDGGEGSYEQYF. CDR3 bases: TGTGCCAGCAGCCAAGATGGGGGGGAAGGTTCCTACGAGCAGTACTTC.

The rearrangement links TRBV25-1 to TRBJ1-2; 10 nucleotides line up with TRBD1. V lost 6 bases to trimming and J lost 2 bases; unmatched junction nucleotides: 12. The germline V gene encodes CDR1 MGHDK and CDR2 SYGVNS. The CDR3 contains 17 residues. In nucleotides, the CDR3 is TGTGCCAGCAGCTTGGGGACCGGGACAGGGGCGAACTATGGCTACACCTTC. It specifies CASSLGTGTGANYGYTF.